The source of this TCR beta chain is a study of shared clonotypes between healthy human individuals. CDR3 length: 12 residues. Germline loops: CDR1 SEHNR, CDR2 FQNEAQ (reference sequence). Trimming left V 2 bases short and J 8 bases short, with 6 bases between. It was CD45RO-negative cells, positively selected for CCR7, that made up naive CD8 cells, with terminally differentiated effector memory CD45RA+ cells excluded. Study conclusions and caveats: A generally larger estimated richness was seen in naive subsets than in memory subsets.

Worth noting for this clone: As yet, its antigen is unknown.

Sequencing used immunoSEQ multiplex PCR; TCRdb keeps in-frame clones, though not all of them. The sample lists approximately 2,000,000 clones, just under 95% occurring once. This TCR came from a man younger than 35 in good health. Some clones in this sample may be carry-over from other donors' samples. V is TRBV7-9 and J is TRBJ1-4; D gene uncertain. The sample taken for sequencing was naive CD8+ T cells from PBMCs. CDR3 sequence: CASSLMGEKLFF. CDR3 in DNA: TGTGCCAGCAGCTTAATGGGCGAAAAACTGTTTTTT.